Presented here are 26 T cell receptor beta chains from one specimen sequenced in a study of OX40 agonist ivuxolimab in advanced cancers. TCRdb's table, derived via immunoSEQ multiplex PCR, lists solely in-frame clones and lacks some. The table includes thousands of clones, roughly 70% detected once. This sample comprised CD4+ or CD8+ T cells sorted from blood, obtained in a trial of the OX40 agonist ivuxolimab. Source of these receptors: an adult with an advanced solid tumor such as melanoma, head and neck, liver or kidney cancer.

There are a few counts of this clone. A single base is all that separates this from a far larger clone, so a read error is likely. The DNA for the CDR3 is TGTGCCAGCAGCTTGGGACCTATGGCCGGGGAGCTGTTTTTT. Translation: CASSLGPMAGELFF. The chain is built from TRBV5-6 and TRBJ2-2, with no clear D. The germline V and J ends were trimmed by 0 bases and 6 bases, with 9 bases remaining between them. CDR3 length equals 14 residues. CDR1 and CDR2 (germline): SGHDT, YYEEEE.

The chain carries TRBV27 and TRBJ1-3, with D possibly TRBD1 on 5 matching bases. Germline CDR1 MNHEY, CDR2 SMNVEV (reference sequence). The CDR3 loop spans 15 amino acids. Trimming shortened V by 5 bases and J by 0 bases, and 11 bases separated the two germline ends. CDR3 in DNA: TGTGCCAGCAGTGAGACAGCTATCTCTGGAAACACCATATATTTT. This sequence encodes CASSETAISGNTIYF.

This clone was counted a single time. This CDR3 is CASSQAFDGETQYF. The DNA for the CDR3 is TGTGCCAGCAGCCAAGCGTTCGACGGGGAGACCCAGTACTTC. The J gene is TRBJ2-5, the V gene TRBV14; D unclear. Germline values: CDR1 SGHDN, CDR2 FVKESK. V was trimmed by 1 base and J by 5 bases, leaving 11 bases between them. The CDR3 extends over 14 amino acids.

The chain employs TRBV7-6 and TRBJ2-1; possibly TRBD2 for D (6 bases). This CDR3 has 16 amino acids. V dropped 0 bases and J dropped 5 bases, with 14 bases sitting between them. In germline, CDR1 is SGHVS, CDR2 FNYEAQ. CDR3 loop: CASSLAGRDPDNEQFF. The CDR3 DNA is TGTGCCAGCAGCTTAGCGGGGCGGGACCCCGACAATGAGCAGTTCTTC.

The gene calls are TRBV9 and TRBJ2-1; 7 bases map to TRBD1. Germline V gene data show CDR1 as SGDLS and CDR2 as YYNGEE. V was pared by 2 bases and J by 0 bases, with 8 bases of the junction left unmatched. This CDR3 has 17 residues. CDR3 protein: CASSVTYRGSSYNEQFF. CDR3 in DNA: TGTGCCAGCAGCGTTACTTACAGGGGAAGCTCCTACAATGAGCAGTTCTTC.

This clone was detected ten times or more. The chain has TRBV12-2 and TRBJ1-1; the DNA was not compared with TRBD1, the D call given in the table. TRBV12-2 is recorded as a pseudogene. The CDR3 is made up of 13 amino acids. The CDR3 reads CASRIRGETEAFF. The CDR3 DNA reads TGTGCAAGTCGCATAAGGGGTGAGACTGAAGCTTTCTTT.

The chain has TRBV19 and TRBJ2-1; 8 bases line up with TRBD1. V lost 5 bases and J lost 4; bases outside the gene matches: 4. Per germline, CDR1 LNHDA and CDR2 SQIVND (reference sequence). This CDR3 is 14 amino acids long. CDR3 loop: CASSRTGPYNEQFF. As DNA, the CDR3 is TGTGCCAGTAGTCGGACAGGGCCGTACAATGAGCAGTTCTTC.

This clone was detected only a few times. The chain employs TRBV7-2 and TRBJ2-1; TRBD2 matches 8 bases. The junction had 7 bases not matched to a gene; V was cut back by 5 bases and J by 4 bases. The CDR3 is 15 residues long. CDR1 and CDR2 (germline): SGHTA, FQGNSA. Written as DNA, the CDR3 is TGTGCCAGCAGCCTAACTAGCGGACCTTACAATGAGCAGTTCTTC. Encoded protein: CASSLTSGPYNEQFF.

This clone occurred once. The V and J genes are TRBV6-4 and TRBJ2-6; 8 nucleotides match TRBD2. The CDR3 runs 16 residues. V shed 2 bases and J 0 bases; nucleotides not matched to a gene: 0. Germline-derived CDR1 and CDR2 are MRHNA and SNTAGT. The CDR3: CASSDGTSSGANVLTF. Here the CDR3 DNA reads TGTGCCAGCAGTGACGGGACTAGCTCTGGGGCCAACGTCCTGACTTTC.

The V call is TRBV6-5, the J call TRBJ2-1; maybe TRBD1 (6 bases). CDR3 size: 16 residues. Per the germline V gene, CDR1 is MNHEY and CDR2 is SVGAGI. Trimming removed 0 bases from V and 8 bases from J, with 17 bases in between. Here the CDR3 reads CASSYSRDIVLDEQFF. In DNA form, the CDR3 reads TGTGCCAGCAGTTACTCTCGGGACATCGTTCTGGATGAGCAGTTCTTC.

The J gene is TRBJ2-7, the V gene TRBV27; D not certain. CDR3 size: 14 residues. V was shortened by 2 bases and J by 7 bases, with 15 bases between the two germline ends. CDR1 is MNHEY and CDR2 is SMNVEV in the germline V gene (reference sequence). DNA of the CDR3: TGTGCCAGCAGTTTAGGCCCCGCTCCTAAGGAGCAGTACTTC. It is translated as CASSLGPAPKEQYF.

There are a few counts of this clone. V gene TRBV27 combines with J gene TRBJ2-1; the match to TRBD2 covers 7 bases. The CDR3 has 13 residues. The J segment lost 6 bases and the V segment lost 6 bases, leaving 5 bases of the junction unmatched. CDR1 is MNHEY and CDR2 is SMNVEV in the germline V gene (reference sequence). CDR3 loop: CASSIAGSNEQFF. In nucleotides, the CDR3 is TGTGCCAGCAGCATAGCGGGCAGCAATGAGCAGTTCTTC.

This clone has just a few counts. V and J are TRBV5-6 and TRBJ1-1; D not resolved. Trimming took 0 bases from V and 0 from J, leaving 9 bases between them. The CDR3 totals 15 residues. The germline CDR1 and CDR2 sequences are SGHDT and YYEEEE. The chain's CDR3 is CASSLDWSLNTEAFF. For the CDR3, the DNA is TGTGCCAGCAGCTTGGATTGGAGTCTGAACACTGAAGCTTTCTTT.

This clone turned up a few times. Written as DNA, the CDR3 is TGCAGTGCGTATTCCCCCAATGAGCAGTTCTTC. It is translated as CSAYSPNEQFF. The V and J genes are TRBV20-1 and TRBJ2-1, with D unresolved. Germline CDR1 and CDR2: DFQATT and SNEGSKA (reference sequence). Trimming stripped 6 bases from V and 6 bases from J, with 9 bases between. This CDR3 contains 11 residues.

The CDR3 sequence: CASSVLAGEGNEQFF. The DNA of the CDR3 is TGTGCCAGCAGTGTCCTAGCGGGAGAAGGGAATGAGCAGTTCTTC. The chain joins TRBV6-4 to TRBJ2-1; 10 bases match TRBD2. This CDR3 spans 15 amino acids. V lost 4 bases to trimming and J lost 7 bases; unmatched junction nucleotides: 7. CDR1 is MRHNA, CDR2 SNTAGT, per germline.

The chain combines TRBV2 with TRBJ2-1, with TRBD2 matching 12 bases. V shed 7 bases, J shed 4 bases, and the junction held 14 bases outside the gene matches. This CDR3 spans 18 amino acids. Germline-derived CDR1 and CDR2 are SNHLY and FYNNEI. The CDR3 loop is CASKRTSGAEDRYNEQFF. Here the CDR3 DNA reads TGTGCCAGCAAGAGGACTAGCGGGGCTGAGGACAGATACAATGAGCAGTTCTTC.

This clone was observed a handful of times. The chain employs TRBV4-1 and TRBJ1-1, with D maybe TRBD1 (6 bases). The CDR3 loop spans 15 amino acids. Germline assignment: CDR1 MGHRA and CDR2 YSYEKL. Trimming left V 3 bases short and J 1 base short, with 12 bases between. Here the CDR3 reads CASSQQTGENTEAFF. Written as DNA, the CDR3 is TGCGCCAGCAGCCAGCAGACAGGAGAGAACACTGAAGCTTTCTTT.

This chain links TRBV28 with TRBJ1-1; D is perhaps TRBD1 (5 bases). This CDR3 is 11 amino acids long. V lost 5 bases to trimming and J lost 7 bases, with 8 bases between them. Germline CDR1 reads MDHEN; CDR2 reads SYDVKM. The CDR3 DNA sequence: TGTGCCAGCAGTCTGACAGTTGAAGCTTTCTTT. As protein: CASSLTVEAFF.

This rearrangement joins TRBV5-8 to TRBJ2-1; D may be TRBD1 (5 bases). The CDR3 runs 15 residues. V shed 0 bases and J shed 5 bases, with 12 bases lying between them. In germline, CDR1 is SGHTS, CDR2 YDEGEE. CDR3 sequence reads: CASSLVPGPHNEQFF. In DNA form, the CDR3 reads TGTGCCAGCAGCTTGGTCCCAGGGCCCCACAATGAGCAGTTCTTC.

The chain recombines TRBV19 with TRBJ2-1; 10 nucleotides line up with TRBD2. The ends lost 6 bases at V and 12 bases at J; junction bases unmatched: 23. Germline V gives CDR1 LNHDA, CDR2 SQIVND (reference sequence). The CDR3 runs to 18 residues. The CDR3 region has the DNA TGTGCCAGTAGACCCGACGGACTAGCGGACTCATACCGACCGGCGCAGTTCTTC. Translating gives CASRPDGLADSYRPAQFF.

V usage is TRBV30 and J usage is TRBJ2-2, with D perhaps TRBD1 (5 bases). Germline loops: CDR1 GTSNPN, CDR2 SVGIG (reference sequence). The CDR3 loop spans 13 amino acids. Trimming cost V 1 base and J 5 bases, with 8 bases left between them. The CDR3, as DNA: TGTGCCTGGAGTGGGGGCGGAACCGGGGAGCTGTTTTTT. Its translation: CAWSGGGTGELFF.

By its share, this clone is medium-sized. The chain has TRBV9 and TRBJ2-5, with no clear D. V lost 0 bases and J lost 2, with 8 bases in between. The CDR3 has 14 residues. Germline CDR1 SGDLS, CDR2 YYNGEE. The DNA of the CDR3 is TGTGCCAGCAGCGTAGGGCAGGTACAAGAGACCCAGTACTTC. Encoded protein: CASSVGQVQETQYF.

This clone was observed a single time. This chain uses TRBV11-2 with TRBJ2-6; D gene uncertain. The CDR3 runs 14 residues. Germline CDR1 and CDR2: SGHAT and FQNNGV. Trimming took off 1 base at V and 4 bases at J, with 5 bases between the two ends. The DNA of the CDR3 is TGTGCCAGCAGCTTAGCCATAGGGGCCAACGTCCTGACTTTC. This gives the protein CASSLAIGANVLTF.

CDR3 amino acids: CASSPGLGPDTQYF. DNA of the CDR3: TGTGCCAGCAGTCCAGGACTAGGGCCAGATACGCAGTATTTT. The V call is TRBV27, the J call TRBJ2-3, with TRBD2 matching over 7 bases. V lost 5 bases, J lost 4 bases, and 6 bases stayed unmatched. This CDR3 is 14 amino acids long. CDR1 MNHEY and CDR2 SMNVEV come from the germline V gene (reference sequence).

This clone turned up a few times. The V and J genes are TRBV11-2 and TRBJ1-2; D is unresolved. The germline gives CDR1 SGHAT, CDR2 FQNNGV. The ends were cut back, 5 bases at V and 4 bases at J, with 17 bases in the middle. This CDR3 region has 15 residues. CDR3: CASSHEGSIVYGYTF. CDR3 in DNA: TGTGCCAGCAGCCATGAAGGAAGCATAGTCTATGGCTACACCTTC.

V and J are TRBV28 and TRBJ1-6, with D possibly TRBD1 on 6 matching bases. Germline CDR1 is MDHEN and CDR2 is SYDVKM. V was pared by 7 bases and J by 12 bases, with 13 bases between. This CDR3 comprises 12 residues. CDR3 sequence reads: CASTPPRGPLHF. The CDR3 region has the DNA TGTGCCAGCACGCCCCCCAGGGGACCCCTCCACTTT.